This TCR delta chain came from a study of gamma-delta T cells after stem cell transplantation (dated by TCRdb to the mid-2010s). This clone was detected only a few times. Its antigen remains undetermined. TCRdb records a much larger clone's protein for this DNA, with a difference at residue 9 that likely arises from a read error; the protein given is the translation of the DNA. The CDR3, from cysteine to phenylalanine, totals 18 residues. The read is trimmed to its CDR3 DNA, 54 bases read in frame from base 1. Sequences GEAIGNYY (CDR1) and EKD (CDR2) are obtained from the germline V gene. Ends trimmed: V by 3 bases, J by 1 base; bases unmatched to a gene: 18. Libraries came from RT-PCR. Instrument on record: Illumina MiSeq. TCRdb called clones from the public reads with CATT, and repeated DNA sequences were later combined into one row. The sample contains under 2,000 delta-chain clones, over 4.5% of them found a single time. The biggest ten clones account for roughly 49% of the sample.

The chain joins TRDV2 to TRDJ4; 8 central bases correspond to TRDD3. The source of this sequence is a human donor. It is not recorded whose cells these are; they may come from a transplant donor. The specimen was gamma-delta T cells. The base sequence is TGTGCCTGTGACTCAGTACTGGGGGGTACCCAGGGCCTCAGACCCCTGATCTTT. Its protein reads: CACDSVLGGTQGLRPLIF.